This T cell receptor (beta chain) was identified during a study of immune characterization of retroperitoneal liposarcoma. TCRdb re-analysed the PCR reads in MiXCR, keeping a single row per CDR3 protein. The sample carries fewer than 14,000 distinct CDR3 sequences, around a quarter recorded once. The germline CDR1 and CDR2 sequences are MNHEY and SMNVEV (reference sequence). The CDR3 covers 13 residues. The sequenced sample consisted of tumor tissue. The TCR was taken from a male donor with retroperitoneal liposarcoma. The V call is TRBV27, the J call TRBJ2-4; D is ambiguous. The J call may be faulty, since TRBJ2-7 better matches the DNA end. The CDR3 sequence: CASSSLGTYEQYF. In nucleotides, the CDR3 is TGTGCCAGCAGTTCCCTGGGTACCTACGAGCAGTACTTC.